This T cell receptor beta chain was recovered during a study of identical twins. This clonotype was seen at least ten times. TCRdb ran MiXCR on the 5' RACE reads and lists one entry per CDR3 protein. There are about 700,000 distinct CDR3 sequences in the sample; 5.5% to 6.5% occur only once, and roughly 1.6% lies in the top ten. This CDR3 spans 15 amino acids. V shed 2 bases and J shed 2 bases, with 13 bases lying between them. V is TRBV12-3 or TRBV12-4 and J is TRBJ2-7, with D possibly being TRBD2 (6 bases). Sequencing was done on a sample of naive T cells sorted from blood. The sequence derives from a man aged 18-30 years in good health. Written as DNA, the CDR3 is TGTGCCAGCAGTTTATGGTCGGAGGGGACCTACGAGCAGTACTTC. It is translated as CASSLWSEGTYEQYF.